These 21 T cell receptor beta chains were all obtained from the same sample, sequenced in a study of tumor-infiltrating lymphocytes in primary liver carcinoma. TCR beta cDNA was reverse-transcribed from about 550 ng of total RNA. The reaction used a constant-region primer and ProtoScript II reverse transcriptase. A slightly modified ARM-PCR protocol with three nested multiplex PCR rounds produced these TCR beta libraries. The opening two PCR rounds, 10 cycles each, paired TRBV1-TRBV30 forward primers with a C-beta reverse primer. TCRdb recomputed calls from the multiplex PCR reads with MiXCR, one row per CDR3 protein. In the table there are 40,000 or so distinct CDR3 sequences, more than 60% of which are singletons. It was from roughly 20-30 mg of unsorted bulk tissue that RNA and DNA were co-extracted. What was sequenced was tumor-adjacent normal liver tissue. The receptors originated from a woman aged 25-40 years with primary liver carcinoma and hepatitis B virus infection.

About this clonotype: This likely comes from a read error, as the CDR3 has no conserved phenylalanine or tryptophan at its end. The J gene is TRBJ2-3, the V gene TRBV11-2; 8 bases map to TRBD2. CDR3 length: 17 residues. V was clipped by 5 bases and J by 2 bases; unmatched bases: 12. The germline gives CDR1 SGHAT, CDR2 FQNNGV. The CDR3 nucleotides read TGTGCCAGCAGCCATAGGGGGAGCGGGAGCCTCACAGATACGCAGTATTTA. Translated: CASSHRGSGSLTDTQYL.

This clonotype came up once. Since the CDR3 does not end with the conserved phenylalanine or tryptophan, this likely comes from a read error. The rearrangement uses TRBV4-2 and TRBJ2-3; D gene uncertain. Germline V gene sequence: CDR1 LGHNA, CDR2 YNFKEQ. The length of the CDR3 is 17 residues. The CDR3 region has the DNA TGTGCCAGCAGCCAGGATGTCGGGTCGGCGGTTTTCGATACACAGTATCTT. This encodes CASSQDVGSAVFDTQYL.

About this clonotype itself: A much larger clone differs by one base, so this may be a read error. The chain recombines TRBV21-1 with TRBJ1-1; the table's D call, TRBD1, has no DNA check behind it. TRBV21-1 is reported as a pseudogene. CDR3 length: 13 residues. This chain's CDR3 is CVSSYTGTLGAFF. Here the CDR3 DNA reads TGTGTCAGCAGCTATACAGGAACCTTGGGAGCTTTCTTT.

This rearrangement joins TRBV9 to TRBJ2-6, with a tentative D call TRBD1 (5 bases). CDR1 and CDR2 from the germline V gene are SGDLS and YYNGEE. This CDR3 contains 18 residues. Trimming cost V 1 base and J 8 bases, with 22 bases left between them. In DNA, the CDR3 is TGTGCCAGCAGCGTAAGATCTGGGGCCCACTTATCGACCAACGTCCTGACTTTC. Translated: CASSVRSGAHLSTNVLTF.

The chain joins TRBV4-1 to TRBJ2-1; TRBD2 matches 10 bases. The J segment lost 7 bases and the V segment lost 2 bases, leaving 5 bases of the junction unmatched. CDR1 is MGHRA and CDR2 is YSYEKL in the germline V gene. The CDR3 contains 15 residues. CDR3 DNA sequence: TGCGCCAGCAGCCAACCTGGGACTAGCGATAATGAGCAGTTCTTC. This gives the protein CASSQPGTSDNEQFF.

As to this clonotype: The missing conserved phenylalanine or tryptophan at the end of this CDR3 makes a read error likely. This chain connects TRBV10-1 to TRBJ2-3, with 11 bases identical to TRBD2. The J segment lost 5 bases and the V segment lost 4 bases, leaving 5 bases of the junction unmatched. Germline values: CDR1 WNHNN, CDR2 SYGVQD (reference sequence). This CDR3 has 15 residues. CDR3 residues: CASSGASGRLDTQYV. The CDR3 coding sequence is TGCGCCAGCAGTGGGGCTAGCGGGAGGTTAGATACGCAGTATGTT.

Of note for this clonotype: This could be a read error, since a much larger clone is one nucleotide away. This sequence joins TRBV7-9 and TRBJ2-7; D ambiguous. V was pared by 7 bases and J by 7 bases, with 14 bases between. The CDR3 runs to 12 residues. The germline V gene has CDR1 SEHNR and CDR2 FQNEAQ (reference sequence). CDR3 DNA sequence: TGTGCCAGCACCGACCCGTTCGTTGAGCAGTACTTC. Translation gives CASTDPFVEQYF.

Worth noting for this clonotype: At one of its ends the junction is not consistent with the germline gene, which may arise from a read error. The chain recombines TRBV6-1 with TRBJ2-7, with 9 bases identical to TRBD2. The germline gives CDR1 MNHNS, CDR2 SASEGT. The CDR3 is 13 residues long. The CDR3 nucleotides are TGTTCCAGCAGCCAGCGGGAGGTATACGAGCAGTACTTC. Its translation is CSSSQREVYEQYF.

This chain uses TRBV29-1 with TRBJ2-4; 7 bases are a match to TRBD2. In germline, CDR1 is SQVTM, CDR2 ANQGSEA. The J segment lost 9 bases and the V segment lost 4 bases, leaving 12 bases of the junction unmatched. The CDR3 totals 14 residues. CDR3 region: CSVVLTGGVGIQYF. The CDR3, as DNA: TGCAGCGTTGTCCTAACGGGAGGCGTCGGCATTCAGTACTTC.

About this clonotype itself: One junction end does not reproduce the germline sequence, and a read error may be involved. The CDR3 sequence is CASSYSGGAGSNVLTF. The CDR3 nucleotides read TGTGCCAGCAGTTACTCTGGGGGGGCTGGGTCCAACGTCCTGACTTTC. V gene TRBV6-5 combines with J gene TRBJ2-6; D is perhaps TRBD2 (7 bases). The germline V gene has CDR1 MNHEY and CDR2 SVGAGI. CDR3 length equals 16 residues.

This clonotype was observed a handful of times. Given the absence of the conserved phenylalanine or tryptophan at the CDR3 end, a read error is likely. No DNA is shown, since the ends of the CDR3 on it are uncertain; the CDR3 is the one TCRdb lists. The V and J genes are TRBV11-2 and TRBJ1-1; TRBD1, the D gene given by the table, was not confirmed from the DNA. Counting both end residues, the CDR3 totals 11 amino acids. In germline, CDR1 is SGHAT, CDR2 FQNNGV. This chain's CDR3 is CASSPGTEALL.

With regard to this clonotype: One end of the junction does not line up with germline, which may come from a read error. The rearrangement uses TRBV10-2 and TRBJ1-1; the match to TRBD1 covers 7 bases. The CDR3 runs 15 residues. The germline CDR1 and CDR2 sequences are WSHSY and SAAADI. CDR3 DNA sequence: TGCGCCAGCGGTGAGTCTCACAGGGGAAACACTGAAGCTTTCTTT. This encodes CASGESHRGNTEAFF.

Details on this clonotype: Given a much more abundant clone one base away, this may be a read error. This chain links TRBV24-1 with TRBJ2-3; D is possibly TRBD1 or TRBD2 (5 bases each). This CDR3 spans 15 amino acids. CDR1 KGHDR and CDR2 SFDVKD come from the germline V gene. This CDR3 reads CATLSGPRGTNTQYF. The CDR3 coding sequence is TGTGCCACCCTATCAGGGCCCCGGGGCACAAATACGCAGTATTTT.

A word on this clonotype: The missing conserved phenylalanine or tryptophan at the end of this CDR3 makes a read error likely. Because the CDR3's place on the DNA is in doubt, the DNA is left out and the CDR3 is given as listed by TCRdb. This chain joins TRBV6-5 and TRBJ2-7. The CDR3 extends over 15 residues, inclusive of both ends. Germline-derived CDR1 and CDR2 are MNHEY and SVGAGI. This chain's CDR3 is CASNYKDSSSYEQYS.

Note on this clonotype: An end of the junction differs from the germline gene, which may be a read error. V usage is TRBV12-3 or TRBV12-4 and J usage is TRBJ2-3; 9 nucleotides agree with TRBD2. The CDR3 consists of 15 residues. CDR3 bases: TGTGCCAGCAGTTTTGGTGCGGGAGGGCGAGATATGCAGTATTTT. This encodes CASSFGAGGRDMQYF.

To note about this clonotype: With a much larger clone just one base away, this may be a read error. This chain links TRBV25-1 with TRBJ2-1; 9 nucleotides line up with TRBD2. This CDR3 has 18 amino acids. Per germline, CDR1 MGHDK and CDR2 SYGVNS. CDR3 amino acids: CASSGIHIIAGADNEKFF. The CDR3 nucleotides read TGTGCCAGCAGTGGTATCCACATCATAGCGGGAGCGGACAATGAGAAGTTCTTC.

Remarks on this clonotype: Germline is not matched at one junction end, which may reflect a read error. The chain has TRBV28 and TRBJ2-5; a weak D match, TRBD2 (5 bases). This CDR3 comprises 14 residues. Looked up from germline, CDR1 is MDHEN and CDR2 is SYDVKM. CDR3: CASSPLRVEETQCF. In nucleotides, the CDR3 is TGTGCCAGCAGCCCCCTGAGGGTAGAAGAGACCCAGTGCTTC.

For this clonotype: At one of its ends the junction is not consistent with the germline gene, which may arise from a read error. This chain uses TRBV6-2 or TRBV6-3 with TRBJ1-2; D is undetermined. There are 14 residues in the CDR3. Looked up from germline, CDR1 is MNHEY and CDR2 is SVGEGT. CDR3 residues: CASRLAGAGYGYAF. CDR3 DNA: TGTGCCAGCAGATTGGCGGGCGCTGGCTATGGCTACGCCTTC.

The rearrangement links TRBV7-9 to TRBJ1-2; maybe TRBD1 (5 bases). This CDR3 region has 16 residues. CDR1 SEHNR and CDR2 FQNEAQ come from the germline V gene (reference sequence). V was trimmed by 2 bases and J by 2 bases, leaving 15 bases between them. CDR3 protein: CASSLPTWTPNYGYTF. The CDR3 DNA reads TGTGCCAGCAGCTTACCGACTTGGACACCCAACTATGGCTACACCTTC.

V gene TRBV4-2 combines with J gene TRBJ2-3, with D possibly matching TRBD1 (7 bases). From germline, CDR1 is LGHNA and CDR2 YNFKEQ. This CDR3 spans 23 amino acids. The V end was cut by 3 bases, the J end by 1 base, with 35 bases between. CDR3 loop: CASSQETGRFTSGKAGGTDTQYF. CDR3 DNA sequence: TGTGCCAGCAGCCAGGAGACAGGGAGGTTCACTAGTGGGAAGGCCGGGGGCACAGATACGCAGTATTTT.

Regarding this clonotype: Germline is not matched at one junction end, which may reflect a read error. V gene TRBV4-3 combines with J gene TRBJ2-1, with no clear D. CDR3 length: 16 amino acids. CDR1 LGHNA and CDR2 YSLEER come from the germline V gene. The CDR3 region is CASSQDAGSSFNEQFF. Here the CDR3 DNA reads TGCGCCAGCAGTCAAGATGCAGGAAGCTCCTTCAATGAGCAGTTCTTC.